This passage covers 21 T cell receptor beta chains from one sample sequenced in a study of human T cells and chemical hapten exposure. The time point denotes: patch test 1, 2 weeks after DPC sensitization. Described treatment: therapeutic diphenylcyclopropenone sensitization with weekly scalp DPC. TCRdb reprocessed the RACE reads via MiXCR and lists one record per CDR3 protein. Of tens of thousands of distinct CDR3 sequences in the sample, 10% were seen once. The specimen was whole blood, collected in connection with sensitization to the hapten diphenylcyclopropenone (DPC). These receptors were collected from a woman between 50 and 59 years old with alopecia areata. Some clones in this sample may be carry-over from other donors' samples.

Many counts were recorded for this clonotype. The chain joins TRBV11-2 to TRBJ2-1, with 8 nucleotides matching TRBD1. CDR3 size: 13 residues. CDR1 and CDR2 from the germline V gene are SGHAT and FQNNGV. The ends lost 3 bases at V and 9 bases at J; junction bases unmatched: 4. In DNA, the CDR3 is TGTGCCAGCAGCTTGAGACAGGGGACTGAGCAGTTCTTC. Translated, it gives CASSLRQGTEQFF.

This clonotype showed up many times. The chain carries TRBV28 and TRBJ2-7; 9 nucleotides agree with TRBD1. The junction had 5 bases not matched to a gene; V was cut back by 3 bases and J by 2 bases. This CDR3 has 15 amino acids. Looked up from germline, CDR1 is MDHEN and CDR2 is SYDVKM. The chain's CDR3 is CASSLTGQGTYEQYF. CDR3 sequence (DNA): TGTGCCAGCAGTTTGACGGGACAGGGAACCTACGAGCAGTACTTC.

At least ten counts were recorded for this clonotype. The V and J genes are TRBV6-6 and TRBJ1-5; D is ambiguous. V was pared by 2 bases and J by 1 base, with 9 bases between. Germline V CDR1 and CDR2: MNHNY, SVGAGI (reference sequence). The CDR3 totals 15 residues. The CDR3 region is CASSYELASNQPQHF. The CDR3 DNA reads TGTGCCAGCAGTTACGAGTTGGCCAGCAATCAGCCCCAGCATTTT.

The chain recombines TRBV7-9 with TRBJ2-3; TRBD1 aligns across 8 bases. Germline CDR1 and CDR2: SEHNR and FQNEAQ (reference sequence). There are 15 residues in the CDR3. V shed 2 bases and J 3 bases; nucleotides not matched to a gene: 4. CDR3 protein: CASSLQGAWTDTQYF. The CDR3 DNA reads as TGTGCCAGCAGCTTACAGGGGGCATGGACAGATACGCAGTATTTT.

The chain couples TRBV5-1 to TRBJ2-7; D is unresolved. Germline assignment: CDR1 SGHRS and CDR2 YFSETQ. The CDR3 contains 15 residues. With 2 bases removed from V and 3 bases from J, the gap between germline ends came to 15 bases. DNA for the CDR3: TGCGCCAGCAGCTTAGGGTTCTTTCCTGACTACGAGCAGTACTTC. Translating gives CASSLGFFPDYEQYF.

The rearrangement joins TRBV6-4 to TRBJ2-5, with D perhaps matching TRBD1 (6 bases). CDR3 size: 16 residues. In germline, CDR1 is MRHNA, CDR2 SNTAGT. Trimming took off 7 bases at V and 2 bases at J, with 20 bases between the two ends. Here the CDR3 reads CASTKPDSHPQETQYF. The CDR3 coding sequence is TGTGCCAGCACCAAACCGGACAGCCATCCTCAAGAGACCCAGTACTTC.

Ten or more counts support this clonotype. The J gene is TRBJ2-1, the V gene TRBV7-6, with 8 positions matching TRBD2. CDR3 length equals 15 residues. Per germline, CDR1 SGHVS and CDR2 FNYEAQ. V lost 1 base and J lost 4; bases outside the gene matches: 3. The CDR3 nucleotides are TGTGCCAGCAGCTTAGGCGGGGGGTCTTACAATGAGCAGTTCTTC. Translation: CASSLGGGSYNEQFF.

This clonotype has ten or more counts. This chain joins TRBV29-1 and TRBJ2-7; D may be TRBD2 (5 bases). Germline-derived CDR1 and CDR2 are SQVTM and ANQGSEA. The CDR3 covers 13 residues. V lost 4 bases, J lost 2 bases, and 12 bases lay in between. In DNA form, the CDR3 reads TGCAGCGTTGCGAGGGATACGGCCTACGAGCAGTACTTC. Translation: CSVARDTAYEQYF.

The sample holds many counts of this clonotype. This chain uses TRBV2 with TRBJ1-4; D is unclear. The CDR3 runs 11 residues. Germline V lookup: CDR1 SNHLY, CDR2 FYNNEI. V lost 6 bases, J lost 5 bases, and 4 bases lay in between. The CDR3 protein is CASSENEKLFF. The DNA of the CDR3 is TGTGCCAGCAGCGAGAATGAAAAACTGTTTTTT.

This clonotype appeared many times. This sequence joins TRBV9 and TRBJ1-3; TRBD1 is a possible D gene (5 bases). Per germline, CDR1 SGDLS and CDR2 YYNGEE. Trimming took off 4 bases at V and 3 bases at J, with 17 bases between the two ends. This CDR3 comprises 16 residues. CDR3 sequence reads: CASSRTVGGFGNTIYF. Written as DNA, the CDR3 is TGTGCCAGCAGCCGGACCGTCGGGGGATTTGGAAACACCATATATTTT.

In its sample, this clonotype was seen many times. The chain is built from TRBV10-3 and TRBJ2-7, with 12 bases matching TRBD2. The CDR3 is made up of 13 amino acids. V lost 6 bases and J lost 7; bases outside the gene matches: 4. Germline V CDR1 and CDR2: ENHRY, SYGVKD. CDR3 sequence (DNA): TGTGCCATCAGAAAGACTAGCGGGGGAGAGCAGTACTTC. This codes for CAIRKTSGGEQYF.

This clonotype was counted only a few times. The chain is built from TRBV18 and TRBJ2-3, with D possibly matching TRBD1 (6 bases). The CDR3 totals 14 residues. Germline CDR1 KGHSH, CDR2 LQKENI. Trimming shortened V by 3 bases and J by 5 bases, and 12 bases separated the two germline ends. CDR3 sequence reads: CASSPSGAQDTQYF. The CDR3 DNA sequence: TGTGCCAGCTCACCGTCAGGGGCCCAAGATACGCAGTATTTT. Full variable domain (rest looked up from reference TRBV18 and TRBJ2-3): NAGVMQNPRHLVRRRGQEARLRCSPMKGHSHVYWYRQLPEEGLKFMVYLQKENIIDESGMPKERFSAEFPKEGPSILRIQQVVRGDSAAYFCASSPSGAQDTQYFGPGTRLTVL.

This clonotype was seen a few times. This chain links TRBV12-3 or TRBV12-4 with TRBJ2-1, with D uncertain. Trimming removed 5 bases from V and 7 bases from J, with 9 bases in between. This CDR3 comprises 12 residues. CDR3 residues: CASSPPLNEQFF. The CDR3 coding sequence is TGTGCCAGCAGTCCACCTTTGAATGAGCAGTTCTTC.

This clonotype was observed a handful of times. The V and J genes are TRBV15 and TRBJ1-2; D is undetermined. The V gene's germline CDR1 is LNHNV and CDR2 YYDKDF (reference sequence). Trimming removed 4 bases at V and 6 bases at J, with 18 bases between. The CDR3 is 15 amino acids. The CDR3 is CATSTPVWHRDGYTF. The CDR3 DNA sequence: TGTGCCACCAGCACTCCGGTGTGGCATAGGGATGGCTACACCTTC.

This clonotype came up many times. V gene TRBV11-3 combines with J gene TRBJ2-1; TRBD2 matches 11 bases. The length of the CDR3 is 15 residues. The J segment lost 9 bases and the V segment lost 7 bases, leaving 11 bases of the junction unmatched. From germline, CDR1 is SGHNT and CDR2 YENEEA. The CDR3 DNA sequence: TGTGCCAGCACCATACTAGCGGGAGATATCGGTGAGCAGTTCTTC. The encoded protein is CASTILAGDIGEQFF.

In this sample, this clonotype turned up many times. The V call is TRBV27, the J call TRBJ1-2; D not certain. Germline lookup yields CDR1 MNHEY and CDR2 SMNVEV (reference sequence). The CDR3 contains 15 residues. V gave up 5 bases and J gave up 4 bases, with 17 bases separating them. The DNA for the CDR3 is TGTGCCAGCAGTCCGGTTGGGAGGGAGGGCTATGGCTACACCTTC. The encoded protein is CASSPVGREGYGYTF.

The chain carries TRBV28 and TRBJ1-5; D not resolved. The V gene lost 8 bases and the J gene lost 4 bases, with 9 bases spanning the gap. Germline V gives CDR1 MDHEN, CDR2 SYDVKM. The CDR3 spans 12 residues. The CDR3 DNA is TGTGCCAGCGGAATCTTAAATCAGCCCCAGCATTTT. It translates to CASGILNQPQHF.

The chain carries TRBV29-1 and TRBJ2-3; 7 bases match TRBD1. This CDR3 contains 14 residues. V lost 6 bases, J lost 0 bases, and 6 bases stayed unmatched. Germline V gives CDR1 SQVTM, CDR2 ANQGSEA. This CDR3 is CSVDRTRSTDTQYF. The CDR3 DNA sequence: TGCAGCGTGGACAGGACCCGTAGCACAGATACGCAGTATTTT.

This chain joins TRBV9 and TRBJ2-2, with TRBD2 matching 8 bases. V trimming: 1 base; J trimming: 7 bases; junction bases outside the gene matches: 3. The CDR3 spans 14 residues. The germline CDR1 and CDR2 sequences are SGDLS and YYNGEE. CDR3 sequence reads: CASSVTSGSGELFF. The CDR3 DNA reads TGTGCCAGCAGCGTAACTAGCGGCAGCGGGGAGCTGTTTTTT.

This chain joins TRBV1 and TRBJ2-7; TRBD2 reflects the table's D call only, with no check against the DNA. TRBV1 is annotated as a pseudogene. This CDR3 has 17 residues. The CDR3 region has the DNA TGCACCAGCAGCCAAGGTGATAGCGGGAGTTATCCCTACGAGCAGTACTTC. Translated, it gives CTSSQGDSGSYPYEQYF.

The chain carries TRBV7-2 and TRBJ2-5; D may match TRBD1 or TRBD2 (5 bases each). Germline CDR1 SGHTA, CDR2 FQGNSA. This CDR3 has 15 amino acids. Trimming shortened V by 5 bases and J by 2 bases, and 15 bases separated the two germline ends. CDR3 region: CASSPQPGRQETQYF. In DNA, the CDR3 is TGTGCCAGCAGCCCCCAGCCGGGGCGGCAAGAGACCCAGTACTTC.